This entry lists 10 T cell receptor beta chains sequenced from one sample in a study of CD8 T cells in Susac syndrome. Random-hexamer reverse transcription was applied to roughly 0.5 to 1 ug RNA. TCRdb re-called the immunoSEQ multiplex PCR reads through MiXCR, storing one row per CDR3 protein. The sample contains around 200,000 distinct CDR3 sequences, 95% of which appear only once. Sequenced: CD8+ T cells from PBMCs. The receptors were sampled from a human donor with Susac syndrome.

This chain links TRBV11-2 with TRBJ2-1; TRBD2 matches at 13 bases. J was trimmed by 5 bases and V by 4 bases; bases with no gene match: 8. The CDR3 is 17 amino acids. Germline V gene sequence: CDR1 SGHAT, CDR2 FQNNGV. CDR3 DNA sequence: TGTGCCAGCAGCTCATCACTAGCGGGAGGGCCGGACAATGAGCAGTTCTTC. This sequence encodes CASSSSLAGGPDNEQFF.

The genes are TRBV13 and TRBJ1-2; 9 bases agree with TRBD1. Looked up from germline, CDR1 is PRHDT and CDR2 is FYEKMQ (reference sequence). The CDR3 consists of 12 residues. Trimming removed 2 bases from V and 13 bases from J; junction bases left unmatched: 5. The CDR3 protein is CASSLRTGEVTF. In DNA, the CDR3 is TGTGCCAGCAGCTTAAGGACAGGGGAAGTCACCTTC.

The DNA for the CDR3 is TGCGCCAGCGGAGAAGGGCCAAGCTCCTACAATGAGCAGTTCTTC. The encoded protein is CASGEGPSSYNEQFF. The chain carries TRBV4-1 and TRBJ2-1; no firm D call. Trimming left V 8 bases short and J 0 bases short, with 14 bases between. The germline gives CDR1 MGHRA, CDR2 YSYEKL. The CDR3 extends over 15 amino acids.

This sequence joins TRBV20-1 and TRBJ1-2; 9 bases line up with TRBD1. The CDR3 is made up of 16 amino acids. The germline gives CDR1 DFQATT, CDR2 SNEGSKA (reference sequence). V shed 0 bases, J shed 3 bases, and the junction held 8 bases outside the gene matches. CDR3 sequence: CSAREDRGKADYGYTF. The CDR3 region has the DNA TGCAGTGCTAGAGAGGACAGGGGAAAGGCGGACTATGGCTACACCTTC.

V and J are TRBV20-1 and TRBJ1-6; perhaps TRBD1 as D (5 bases). This CDR3 is 15 amino acids long. The V gene lost 4 bases and the J gene lost 10 bases, with 20 bases spanning the gap. The germline V gene encodes CDR1 DFQATT and CDR2 SNEGSKA (reference sequence). The CDR3 region has the DNA TGCAGTGCTACCTCTCCCGGGGCCTCGGGGTCACCCCTCCACTTT. Its protein product is CSATSPGASGSPLHF.

V and J are TRBV10-3 and TRBJ2-5, with TRBD2 matching 12 bases. The CDR3 contains 14 residues. CDR1 and CDR2 from the germline V gene are ENHRY and SYGVKD. J lost 3 bases, V lost 4 bases, and 0 bases had no gene match. The CDR3 sequence is CAISGLAGEETQYF. The CDR3 region has the DNA TGTGCCATCAGTGGACTAGCGGGAGAAGAGACCCAGTACTTC.

The rearrangement links TRBV9 to TRBJ2-1; 10 bases match TRBD2. The CDR3 spans 15 residues. J gave up 10 bases and V 3 bases, and 10 bases lay outside the gene matches. The germline V gene encodes CDR1 SGDLS and CDR2 YYNGEE. The CDR3 is CASSDTSGKIQEQFF. DNA for the CDR3: TGTGCCAGCAGCGACACTAGCGGGAAAATTCAAGAGCAGTTCTTC.

The gene calls are TRBV11-2 and TRBJ2-3; TRBD2 agrees at 7 bases. The junction had 5 bases not matched to a gene; V was cut back by 5 bases and J by 0 bases. The CDR3 spans 15 residues. CDR1 is SGHAT, CDR2 FQNNGV, per germline. As DNA, the CDR3 is TGTGCCAGCAGCCCTGAGCGGGATAGCACAGATACGCAGTATTTT. Translated: CASSPERDSTDTQYF.

As DNA, the CDR3 is TGTGCCAGCAGTAAGAAAATTTTCAACACTGAAGCTTTCTTT. Translating it yields CASSKKIFNTEAFF. The rearrangement joins TRBV6-5 to TRBJ1-1; D gene unclear. CDR1 and CDR2 (germline): MNHEY, SVGAGI. V lost 5 bases, J lost 2 bases, and 12 bases lay in between. The CDR3 is 14 amino acids.

The rearrangement links TRBV19 to TRBJ2-7, with 9 bases matching TRBD1. Per the germline V gene, CDR1 is LNHDA and CDR2 is SQIVND (reference sequence). The length of the CDR3 is 15 residues. Trimming cost V 3 bases and J 5 bases; bases outside gene matches: 8. The CDR3 protein is CASSISGTGIHEQYF. The CDR3 coding sequence is TGTGCCAGTAGTATCTCTGGGACAGGGATACACGAGCAGTACTTC. The full variable domain, in which reference TRBV19 and TRBJ2-7 provide the parts outside the CDR3, is DGGITQSPKYLFRKEGQNVTLSCEQNLNHDAMYWYRQDPGQGLRLIYYSQIVNDFQKGDIAEGYSVSREKKESFPLTVTSAQKNPTAFYLCASSISGTGIHEQYFGPGTRLTVT.